The 32 T cell receptor beta chains below were found in one sample sequenced in a study of cytomegalovirus exposure and HLA in healthy donors. PCR amplification relied on 60 Vbeta primers (plus 13 Jbeta primers). The data were produced by immunoSEQ multiplex PCR, yet TCRdb's version contains in-frame clones alone and is incomplete. In the table there are some 150,000 clones, around 86% of which are singletons. The sequenced sample consisted of PBMCs. All receptors derive from a woman aged 25-40 years in good health and CMV-seronegative.

The chain combines TRBV18 with TRBJ1-5; D unclear. Germline CDR1 and CDR2: KGHSH and LQKENI. Trimming stripped 4 bases from V and 4 bases from J, with 5 bases between. The CDR3 consists of 12 residues. CDR3 DNA sequence: TGTGCCAGCTCACTAGCGAATCAGCCCCAGCATTTT. Protein product: CASSLANQPQHF.

This clone was picked up a small number of times. J is TRBJ2-5 and V is TRBV5-8; TRBD1 might be the D (5 bases). Germline CDR1 and CDR2: SGHTS and YDEGEE. Trimming shortened V by 4 bases and J by 2 bases, and 21 bases separated the two germline ends. CDR3 size: 17 residues. The CDR3: CASSPHRQSNRQETQYF. CDR3 nucleotides: TGTGCCAGCAGCCCCCACCGACAGTCAAACCGACAAGAGACCCAGTACTTC.

CDR3 bases: TGTGCCATCAGTGATTCGGGGCAGCCCCAGCATTTT. Its protein product is CAISDSGQPQHF. This chain joins TRBV10-3 and TRBJ1-5; D is unresolved. V was cut by 3 bases and J by 7 bases, with 7 bases left in between. Germline CDR1 reads ENHRY; CDR2 reads SYGVKD. The CDR3 spans 12 residues.

The genes are TRBV4-1 and TRBJ2-3; weak D call: TRBD2 (7 bases). Germline V lookup: CDR1 MGHRA, CDR2 YSYEKL. V shed 3 bases and J shed 5 bases, with 18 bases lying between them. CDR3 size: 16 residues. The CDR3 bases are TGCGCCAGCAGCCACCCTAGGGCGGGGGCGGAAGATACGCAGTATTTT. It is translated as CASSHPRAGAEDTQYF.

This clone has only a few counts. The chain uses TRBV7-2 and TRBJ2-7, with unresolved D. The germline V gene encodes CDR1 SGHTA and CDR2 FQGNSA. The CDR3 loop spans 12 amino acids. V was shortened by 1 base and J by 4 bases, with 5 bases between the two germline ends. The CDR3 sequence is CASSLVTYEQYF. The CDR3 DNA reads TGTGCCAGCAGCTTAGTAACTTACGAGCAGTACTTC.

The CDR3 region has the DNA TGTGCCATCAGTGGACAGGGGTTTGCTGGCTACACCTTC. It codes for CAISGQGFAGYTF. The V call is TRBV10-3, the J call TRBJ1-2; 8 positions agree with TRBD1. Losses at the gene ends were 4 bases for V and 7 bases for J; bases not matched to a gene: 5. The CDR3 length is 13 residues. CDR1 and CDR2 (germline): ENHRY, SYGVKD.

The chain links TRBV5-4 to TRBJ2-7; TRBD2 might be the D (6 bases). Germline CDR1 and CDR2: SGHNT and YYREEE (reference sequence). V was trimmed by 0 bases and J by 7 bases, leaving 23 bases between them. The CDR3 covers 17 residues. Here the CDR3 DNA reads TGTGCCAGCAGCTTGGACTCGGCGCGGGCCCTCGCGGGAGAGCAGTACTTC. Residues: CASSLDSARALAGEQYF.

This clone was counted a few times. V and J are TRBV25-1 and TRBJ2-3; D is ambiguous. Trimming cost V 1 base and J 0 bases, with 5 bases left between them. The germline V gene has CDR1 MGHDK and CDR2 SYGVNS. This CDR3 is 14 amino acids long. The CDR3 spells CASSEWQSTDTQYF. CDR3 sequence (DNA): TGTGCCAGCAGTGAATGGCAGAGCACAGATACGCAGTATTTT.

This chain joins TRBV29-1 and TRBJ2-1; 8 nucleotides align to TRBD2. The CDR3 covers 12 residues. J lost 10 bases, V lost 7 bases, and 9 bases had no gene match. Germline V gene sequence: CDR1 SQVTM, CDR2 ANQGSEA. DNA for the CDR3: TGCAGCGCCAAGCGGGAGCGCCGAGAGCAGTTCTTC. It specifies CSAKRERREQFF.

The J gene is TRBJ2-7, the V gene TRBV7-2; unclear D gene. The CDR3 runs to 13 residues. The V end was cut by 2 bases, the J end by 3 bases, with 8 bases between. Germline V gene lookup returns CDR1 SGHTA and CDR2 FQGNSA. CDR3 amino acids: CASSLYTNYEQYF. The CDR3 DNA follows: TGTGCCAGCAGCTTATATACTAACTACGAGCAGTACTTC.

The rearrangement joins TRBV7-9 to TRBJ2-7; D possibly corresponds to TRBD1 (5 bases). The V gene's germline CDR1 is SEHNR and CDR2 FQNEAQ (reference sequence). Trimming removed 0 bases from V and 2 bases from J, with 17 bases in between. This CDR3 is 17 amino acids long. CDR3 sequence (DNA): TGTGCCAGCAGCTTAGCGGGGCTAGAGACCGCAACCTACGAGCAGTACTTC. Its protein product is CASSLAGLETATYEQYF.

This clone occurred a few times. The chain's CDR3 is CASRMDTTYEQYF. The DNA of the CDR3 is TGTGCCAGCAGGATGGACACGACCTACGAGCAGTACTTC. This chain uses TRBV28 with TRBJ2-7; D might be TRBD1 (5 bases). The CDR3 is 13 residues long. Trimming left V 6 bases short and J 2 bases short, with 11 bases between. Germline V gene lookup returns CDR1 MDHEN and CDR2 SYDVKM.

V is TRBV23-1 and J is TRBJ2-1; D remains unclear. TRBV23-1 is an open reading frame whose function is uncertain. Trimming took off 4 bases at V and 10 bases at J, with 20 bases between the two ends. This CDR3 has 15 residues. The CDR3 nucleotides are TGCGCCAGCAGTCTCGCCGGTCCGACCCCGGAGGAGCAGTTCTTC. Its translation is CASSLAGPTPEEQFF.

The V gene is TRBV4-1, the J gene TRBJ2-5, with 8 positions matching TRBD2. The trim removed 4 bases at V and 5 bases at J, leaving 3 bases unmatched. The CDR3 runs 13 residues. Germline CDR1 and CDR2: MGHRA and YSYEKL. The CDR3 reads CASSPGGGETQYF. The CDR3 DNA reads as TGCGCCAGCAGCCCTGGCGGGGGGGAGACCCAGTACTTC.

The chain has TRBV27 and TRBJ2-1, with 10 positions matching TRBD1. The germline CDR1 and CDR2 sequences are MNHEY and SMNVEV (reference sequence). Losses at the gene ends were 0 bases for V and 8 bases for J; bases not matched to a gene: 1. This CDR3 region has 14 residues. The CDR3 reads CASSLSGQGYEQFF. In nucleotides, the CDR3 is TGTGCCAGCAGTTTATCGGGACAGGGGTATGAGCAGTTCTTC.

This clone was counted ten times or more. The chain joins TRBV14 to TRBJ2-3; D perhaps matches TRBD2 (5 bases). The length of the CDR3 is 16 residues. Deletions cut 4 bases from V and 1 base from J, with 15 bases between. From germline, CDR1 is SGHDN and CDR2 FVKESK. Written as DNA, the CDR3 is TGTGCCAGCAGCCCCCGCCTCCGGGAACGCACAGATACGCAGTATTTT. It translates to CASSPRLRERTDTQYF.

The chain employs TRBV6-4 and TRBJ1-1; D not certain. Deletions cut 3 bases from V and 5 bases from J, with 10 bases between. This CDR3 contains 13 residues. Germline lookup yields CDR1 MRHNA and CDR2 SNTAGT. In DNA, the CDR3 is TGTGCCAGCAGTGAGGGCATTTATACTGAAGCTTTCTTT. It yields the protein CASSEGIYTEAFF.

This clone was detected only once. In DNA form, the CDR3 reads TGTGCCAGCAGCTGGGACAGAAGCACAGATACGCAGTATTTT. Translated: CASSWDRSTDTQYF. The V gene is TRBV7-2, the J gene TRBJ2-3, with 7 bases aligning to TRBD1. V trimming: 4 bases; J trimming: 0 bases; junction bases outside the gene matches: 1. This CDR3 contains 14 residues. Germline V gene sequence: CDR1 SGHTA, CDR2 FQGNSA.

The DNA for the CDR3 is TGTGCCAGCAGTTACATCGACAGGGGGGTCACTGAAGCTTTCTTT. It yields the protein CASSYIDRGVTEAFF. The chain couples TRBV6-6 to TRBJ1-1, with 9 positions matching TRBD1. This CDR3 is built from 15 residues. The germline V gene encodes CDR1 MNHNY and CDR2 SVGAGI (reference sequence). V was pared by 2 bases and J by 4 bases, with 5 bases of the junction left unmatched.

CDR3 residues: CASSVTGTPNQPQHF. CDR3 sequence (DNA): TGTGCCAGTAGTGTAACCGGGACTCCGAATCAGCCCCAGCATTTT. V gene TRBV19 combines with J gene TRBJ1-5, with D tentatively TRBD1 (5 bases). V gave up 5 bases and J gave up 4 bases, with 15 bases separating them. Germline CDR1 is LNHDA and CDR2 is SQIVND (reference sequence). The CDR3 contains 15 residues.

V and J are TRBV5-6 and TRBJ2-7; 7 bases align to TRBD2. Germline CDR1 is SGHDT and CDR2 is YYEEEE. CDR3 length equals 15 residues. The V and J ends lost 3 bases and 4 bases, in that order; junction bases with no gene match: 10. CDR3 DNA: TGTGCCAGCAGCTCCCTCGGGGAGGGGCGGTACGAGCAGTACTTC. The encoded protein is CASSSLGEGRYEQYF.

The chain carries TRBV5-1 and TRBJ2-7; TRBD1 agrees at 8 bases. This CDR3 contains 14 residues. V lost 7 bases, J lost 0 bases, and 6 bases stayed unmatched. Germline V gives CDR1 SGHRS, CDR2 YFSETQ. The DNA for the CDR3 is TGCGCCAGCCGAGGGACAGGTAGCTCCTACGAGCAGTACTTC. The encoded protein is CASRGTGSSYEQYF.

The J gene is TRBJ2-5, the V gene TRBV5-1, with D possibly matching TRBD1 (5 bases). The V and J ends lost 5 bases and 6 bases respectively, with 20 bases between them. The CDR3 is 15 amino acids. Germline lookup yields CDR1 SGHRS and CDR2 YFSETQ. In DNA form, the CDR3 reads TGCGCCAGCAGTTCCCCAGGCCAGGGCATACAGACCCAGTACTTC. It translates to CASSSPGQGIQTQYF. Variable domain in full (rest from reference TRBV5-1 and TRBJ2-5): KAGVTQTPRYLIKTRGQQVTLSCSPISGHRSVSWYQQTPGQGLQFLFEYFSETQRNKGNFPGRFSGRQFSNSRSEMNVSTLELGDSALYLCASSSPGQGIQTQYFGPGTRLLVL.

The CDR3 spells CASKRGNGNTIYF. The CDR3 coding sequence is TGTGCCAGTAAGCGAGGGAACGGAAACACCATATATTTT. The rearrangement links TRBV19 to TRBJ1-3; D call uncertain. From germline, CDR1 is LNHDA and CDR2 SQIVND (reference sequence). V lost 7 bases and J 4 bases, leaving 11 bases between the germline ends. There are 13 residues in the CDR3.

The CDR3 sequence is CASSYAPGVSSPLHF. The CDR3 nucleotides are TGTGCCAGCAGTTACGCACCAGGGGTTTCTTCACCCCTCCACTTT. The chain combines TRBV6-5 with TRBJ1-6; D is perhaps TRBD1 (6 bases). Trimming cost V 2 bases and J 9 bases, with 14 bases left between them. This CDR3 is built from 15 residues. The germline gives CDR1 MNHEY, CDR2 SVGAGI.

This clone showed up just a few times. This chain uses TRBV30 with TRBJ2-5; D unresolved. There are 14 residues in the CDR3. V lost 4 bases and J 4 bases, leaving 16 bases between the germline ends. Germline V gene sequence: CDR1 GTSNPN, CDR2 SVGIG (reference sequence). CDR3: CAWTAGLSGETQYF. CDR3 DNA: TGTGCCTGGACGGCAGGTCTTTCCGGAGAGACCCAGTACTTC. Filled out from reference TRBV30 and TRBJ2-5, the complete variable domain reads SQTIHQWPATLVQPVGSPLSLECTVEGTSNPNLYWYRQAAGRGLQLLFYSVGIGQISSEVPQNLSASRPQDRQFILSSKKLLLSDSGFYLCAWTAGLSGETQYFGPGTRLLVL.

This chain uses TRBV7-9 with TRBJ1-1; no clear D. V dropped 6 bases and J dropped 2 bases, with 10 bases sitting between them. Per germline, CDR1 SEHNR and CDR2 FQNEAQ (reference sequence). The CDR3 totals 13 residues. The CDR3: CASRREHNTEAFF. CDR3 DNA: TGTGCCAGCAGGCGGGAACACAACACTGAAGCTTTCTTT. Full variable domain (rest looked up from reference TRBV7-9 and TRBJ1-1): DTGVSQNPRHKITKRGQNVTFRCDPISEHNRLYWYRQTLGQGPEFLTYFQNEAQLEKSRLLSDRFSAERPKGSFSTLEIQRTEQGDSAMYLCASRREHNTEAFFGQGTRLTVV.

This clone showed up just once. The chain recombines TRBV9 with TRBJ1-2; 7 bases map to TRBD1. Germline V gives CDR1 SGDLS, CDR2 YYNGEE. The CDR3 length is 14 residues. J was trimmed by 5 bases and V by 3 bases; bases with no gene match: 7. The CDR3 bases are TGTGCCAGCAGCGCTGGGCAGGGGGGATATGGCTACACCTTC. Translated: CASSAGQGGYGYTF.

In this sample, this clone turned up once. The chain couples TRBV5-1 to TRBJ2-5; TRBD1 matches at 12 bases. V was pared by 4 bases and J by 0 bases, with 10 bases of the junction left unmatched. Germline V gene data show CDR1 as SGHRS and CDR2 as YFSETQ. The CDR3 is 18 residues long. CDR3 nucleotides: TGCGCCAGCAGCCCCGGGACAGGGGGCGGGTCGAACCAAGAGACCCAGTACTTC. It translates to CASSPGTGGGSNQETQYF.

The rearrangement joins TRBV11-3 to TRBJ2-7; TRBD1 matches 10 bases. Germline loops: CDR1 SGHNT, CDR2 YENEEA. The V and J ends lost 5 bases and 3 bases, in that order; junction bases with no gene match: 7. CDR3 size: 15 residues. CDR3 region: CASSLRTGGNYEQYF. Here the CDR3 DNA reads TGTGCCAGCAGCCTCCGGACAGGGGGGAACTACGAGCAGTACTTC. The entire variable domain, with the rest obtained from reference TRBV11-3 and TRBJ2-7, is as follows: EAGVVQSPRYKIIEKKQPVAFWCNPISGHNTLYWYLQNLGQGPELLIRYENEEAVDDSQLPKDRFSAERLKGVDSTLKIQPAELGDSAVYLCASSLRTGGNYEQYFGPGTRLTVT.

This chain joins TRBV4-3 and TRBJ1-6; 8 bases match TRBD1. Trimming at V came to 1 base and at J to 9 bases, leaving 5 bases not matched to a gene. Germline CDR1 is LGHNA and CDR2 is YSLEER. This CDR3 spans 15 amino acids. The CDR3 sequence is CASSQGPGGLSPLHF. DNA of the CDR3: TGCGCCAGCAGCCAAGGGCCAGGGGGCCTTTCACCCCTCCACTTT.

This chain connects TRBV4-1 to TRBJ1-2, with 9 bases identical to TRBD1. Germline V gives CDR1 MGHRA, CDR2 YSYEKL. The CDR3 is 16 residues long. V shed 3 bases and J 4 bases; nucleotides not matched to a gene: 9. In DNA, the CDR3 is TGCGCCAGCAGCCAGGATAGGACAGGGGTATTCTATGGCTACACCTTC. Translated, it gives CASSQDRTGVFYGYTF.